This T cell receptor (beta chain) derives from a study of blood T cell repertoires in COVID-19. Study-wide background: Material from acute and convalescent COVID-19 was sourced from the United States, Italy and Spain. T cells, B-cell-depleted T cells, or PBMCs provided the cDNA or gDNA that served as material.

Methods used by the authors: Amplifying reference gene primers gave estimates of nucleated cell counts. Clones were read by immunoSEQ multiplex PCR, and TCRdb kept only the in-frame ones, dropping some. V and J calls and clone size come straight from that table; D and trimming were deduced from the DNA. The table includes 300,000 to 400,000 clones, about nine tenths detected once. One Seattle source followed patients from active infection through their disease course. The V gene's germline CDR1 is SGHTA and CDR2 FQGNSA. V was shortened by 5 bases and J by 0 bases, with 16 bases between the two germline ends. The CDR3 length is 16 residues.

The sequence derives from a woman in her 70s with COVID-19, enrolled during active disease. The sample taken for sequencing was peripheral blood. The chain links TRBV7-2 to TRBJ1-1; unclear D gene. The CDR3: CASSAPPRVMNTEAFF. CDR3 in DNA: TGTGCCAGCAGCGCGCCTCCCCGGGTAATGAACACTGAAGCTTTCTTT.